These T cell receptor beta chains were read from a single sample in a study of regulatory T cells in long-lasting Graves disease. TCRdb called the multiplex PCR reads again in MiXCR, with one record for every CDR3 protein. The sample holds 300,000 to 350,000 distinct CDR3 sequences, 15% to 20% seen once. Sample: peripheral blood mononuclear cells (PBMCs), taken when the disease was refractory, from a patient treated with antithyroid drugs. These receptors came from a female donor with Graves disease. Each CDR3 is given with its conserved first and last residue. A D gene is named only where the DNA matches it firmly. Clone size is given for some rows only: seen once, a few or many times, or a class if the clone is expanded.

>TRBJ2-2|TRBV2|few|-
CASMGRENTGELFF
TGTGCCAGCATGGGCAGGGAGAACACCGGGGAGCTGTTTTTT
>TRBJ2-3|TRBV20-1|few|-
CSARDGGRGTDTQYF
TGCAGTGCTAGAGATGGGGGGCGAGGCACAGATACGCAGTATTTT
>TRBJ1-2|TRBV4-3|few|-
CASSQTTGLAYTF
TGCGCCAGCAGCCAAACGACAGGATTGGCCTACACCTTC
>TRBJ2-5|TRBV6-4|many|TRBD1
CASSDCDRGTYVRETQYF
TGTGCCAGCAGTGACTGCGACAGGGGCACCTATGTGCGGGAGACCCAGTACTTC
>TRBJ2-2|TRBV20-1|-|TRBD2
CSARGAGGRANTGELFF
TGCAGTGCTAGAGGGGCGGGCGGGAGAGCGAACACCGGGGAGCTGTTTTTT
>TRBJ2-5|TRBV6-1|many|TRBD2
CASSVSGGEQETQYF
TGTGCCAGCAGTGTTAGCGGGGGGGAACAAGAGACCCAGTACTTC
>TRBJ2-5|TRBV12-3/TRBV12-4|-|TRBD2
CASRLAGGERDQYF
TGTGCCAGCAGGCTAGCGGGGGGGGAGCGGGACCAGTACTTC
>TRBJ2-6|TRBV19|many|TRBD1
CASSKGQSFSGANVLTF
TGTGCCAGTAGTAAGGGACAGTCCTTCTCTGGGGCCAACGTCCTGACTTTC
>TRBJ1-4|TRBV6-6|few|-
CASSYSYGGVAFF
TGTGCCAGCAGTTACTCGTACGGGGGCGTAGCGTTTTTT
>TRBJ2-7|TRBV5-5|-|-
CASSFSLPTEYSYEQYF
TGTGCCAGCAGCTTTTCCCTCCCGACAGAGTACTCCTACGAGCAGTACTTC
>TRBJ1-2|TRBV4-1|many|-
CASSQEEGLVYGYTF
TGCGCCAGCAGCCAAGAGGAGGGATTGGTCTATGGCTACACCTTC
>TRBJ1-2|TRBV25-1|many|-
CASSESLNLYGYTF
TGTGCCAGCAGTGAATCCTTGAACCTATATGGCTACACCTTC
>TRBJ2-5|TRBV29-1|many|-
CSVRPDIAPQETQYF
TGCAGCGTTCGGCCCGACATCGCCCCCCAAGAGACCCAGTACTTC
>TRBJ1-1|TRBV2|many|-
CASGKGLRNTEAFF
TGTGCCAGCGGAAAGGGACTTCGGAACACTGAAGCTTTCTTT
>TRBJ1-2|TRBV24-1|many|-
CATSSGGGDGYTF
TGTGCCACCAGTTCGGGGGGAGGAGACGGCTACACCTTC
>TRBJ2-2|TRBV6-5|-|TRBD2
CASSWGSGGPRGELFF
TGTGCCAGCAGTTGGGGTAGCGGGGGGCCCCGCGGGGAGCTGTTTTTT
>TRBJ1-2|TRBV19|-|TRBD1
CASSPIDRDYGYTF
TGTGCCAGTAGCCCTATCGACAGGGACTATGGCTACACCTTC
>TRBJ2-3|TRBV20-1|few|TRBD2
CSAAAGTSRIDTQYF
TGCAGTGCTGCGGCCGGGACTAGCCGGATAGATACGCAGTATTTT
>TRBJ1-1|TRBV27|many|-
CASRLGTDVVAFF
TGTGCCAGCAGGCTGGGGACGGATGTGGTAGCTTTCTTT
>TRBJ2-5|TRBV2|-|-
CASTPAGETQYF
TGTGCCAGCACGCCCGCCGGCGAGACCCAGTACTTC
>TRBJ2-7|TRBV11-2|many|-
CASSLDRAGSDEQYF
TGTGCCAGCAGCTTAGATCGGGCAGGGAGCGACGAGCAGTACTTC
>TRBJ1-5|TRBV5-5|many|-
CASSPIFNQPQHF
TGTGCCAGCAGTCCTATTTTCAATCAGCCCCAGCATTTT
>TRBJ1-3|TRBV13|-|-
CASSLGGIGNTIYF
TGTGCCAGCAGCTTAGGCGGGATTGGAAACACCATATATTTT
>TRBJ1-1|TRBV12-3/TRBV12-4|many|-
CASSFGGRRTEAFF
TGTGCCAGCAGTTTTGGGGGGCGCCGCACTGAAGCTTTCTTT